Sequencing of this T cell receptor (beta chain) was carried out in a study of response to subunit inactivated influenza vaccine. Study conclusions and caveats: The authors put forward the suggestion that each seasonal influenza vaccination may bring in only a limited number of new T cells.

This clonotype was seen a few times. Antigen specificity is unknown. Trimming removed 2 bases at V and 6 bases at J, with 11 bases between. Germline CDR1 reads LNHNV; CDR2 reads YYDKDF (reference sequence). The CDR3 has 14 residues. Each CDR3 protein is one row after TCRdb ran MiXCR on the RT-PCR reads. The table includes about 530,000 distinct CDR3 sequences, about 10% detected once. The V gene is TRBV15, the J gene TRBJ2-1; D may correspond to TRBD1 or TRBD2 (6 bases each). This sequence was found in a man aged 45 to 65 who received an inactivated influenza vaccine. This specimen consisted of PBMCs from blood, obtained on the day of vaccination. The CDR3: CATSRWGDTNEQFF. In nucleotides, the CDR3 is TGTGCCACCAGCAGATGGGGGGACACCAATGAGCAGTTCTTC.